A single sample is the source of the 17 T cell receptor beta chains below, sequenced in a study of shared clonotypes between healthy human individuals. Clones were sequenced by immunoSEQ multiplex PCR, and TCRdb holds only the in-frame ones, with some missing. Of approximately 1.9 million clones in the sample, about 94% were seen once. Naive CD8 isolation took CD45RO-negative cells positively selected for CCR7 and excluded terminally differentiated effector memory CD45RA+ cells. The source material was naive CD8+ T cells from PBMCs. The receptors shown here come from a young man in good health. Some clones in this sample may be carry-over from other donors' samples.

The V and J genes are TRBV27 and TRBJ2-1; possibly TRBD2 for D (5 bases). Germline-derived CDR1 and CDR2 are MNHEY and SMNVEV (reference sequence). This CDR3 is 14 amino acids long. V lost 3 bases, J lost 4 bases, and 10 bases lay in between. As DNA, the CDR3 is TGTGCCAGCAGTTTTATGGCGGGTTACAATGAGCAGTTCTTC. Translating it yields CASSFMAGYNEQFF.

This clone is a singleton in its sample. The chain couples TRBV27 to TRBJ2-1; TRBD2 matches at 8 bases. This CDR3 has 14 amino acids. Germline CDR1 reads MNHEY; CDR2 reads SMNVEV (reference sequence). V trimming: 6 bases; J trimming: 6 bases; junction bases outside the gene matches: 7. The CDR3 DNA follows: TGTGCCAGCAGCCTCCCGGGGGGGAGCAATGAGCAGTTCTTC. Amino acids: CASSLPGGSNEQFF.

The chain employs TRBV5-1 and TRBJ2-7; perhaps TRBD2 as D (5 bases). Germline CDR1 and CDR2: SGHRS and YFSETQ. CDR3 length: 14 residues. The V gene lost 0 bases and the J gene lost 6 bases, with 13 bases spanning the gap. CDR3 loop: CASSLEGLASEQYF. DNA for the CDR3: TGCGCCAGCAGCTTGGAGGGCCTAGCCTCCGAGCAGTACTTC. The variable domain in full, with the rest retrieved from reference TRBV5-1 and TRBJ2-7, is KAGVTQTPRYLIKTRGQQVTLSCSPISGHRSVSWYQQTPGQGLQFLFEYFSETQRNKGNFPGRFSGRQFSNSRSEMNVSTLELGDSALYLCASSLEGLASEQYFGPGTRLTVT.

This clone appeared a single time. This chain links TRBV29-1 with TRBJ1-2; D remains unclear. The CDR3 runs 14 residues. Trimming stripped 2 bases from V and 0 bases from J, with 10 bases between. CDR1 is SQVTM and CDR2 is ANQGSEA in the germline V gene. Here the CDR3 reads CSVEFRQTNYGYTF. The CDR3 region has the DNA TGCAGCGTTGAATTTCGGCAAACTAACTATGGCTACACCTTC.

This chain uses TRBV19 with TRBJ2-1; 10 nucleotides line up with TRBD2. The CDR3 loop spans 16 amino acids. J gave up 6 bases and V 6 bases, and 11 bases lay outside the gene matches. In germline, CDR1 is LNHDA, CDR2 SQIVND (reference sequence). CDR3 sequence reads: CASRTTPSGSFNEQFF. In DNA, the CDR3 is TGTGCCAGTAGAACAACTCCTAGCGGGAGTTTCAATGAGCAGTTCTTC.

This clone is a singleton in its sample. V usage is TRBV25-1 and J usage is TRBJ2-7; TRBD1 aligns across 7 bases. Germline loops: CDR1 MGHDK, CDR2 SYGVNS. With 4 bases clipped from V and 9 bases from J, the junction kept 9 bases outside the gene matches. This CDR3 is built from 13 residues. The CDR3 reads CASSAKTGHWQYF. CDR3 DNA sequence: TGTGCCAGCAGTGCAAAGACAGGGCACTGGCAGTACTTC.

This chain connects TRBV13 to TRBJ1-4, with 8 bases that match TRBD1. The CDR3 contains 14 residues. The germline CDR1 and CDR2 sequences are PRHDT and FYEKMQ (reference sequence). V lost 5 bases to trimming and J lost 4 bases; unmatched junction nucleotides: 3. The CDR3 protein is CASSGTGFNEKLFF. CDR3 DNA: TGTGCCAGCAGCGGGACAGGCTTTAATGAAAAACTGTTTTTT.

J is TRBJ2-3 and V is TRBV28; 9 bases fit TRBD1. This CDR3 region has 13 residues. Germline-derived CDR1 and CDR2 are MDHEN and SYDVKM. The J segment lost 6 bases and the V segment lost 9 bases, leaving 7 bases of the junction unmatched. In DNA, the CDR3 is TGTGCCAGTCAGACAGGGGGTGGCGATACGCAGTATTTT. It codes for CASQTGGGDTQYF.

The V and J genes are TRBV19 and TRBJ1-1; D is possibly TRBD1 (6 bases). Germline values: CDR1 LNHDA, CDR2 SQIVND (reference sequence). CDR3 length: 15 residues. V dropped 6 bases and J dropped 5 bases, with 19 bases sitting between them. The CDR3 region has the DNA TGTGCCAGTAGCCCCAGGGGAAAGTGGGAGACTGAAGCTTTCTTT. Residues: CASSPRGKWETEAFF.

The rearrangement joins TRBV9 to TRBJ2-1, with D maybe TRBD1 (5 bases). This CDR3 comprises 16 residues. In germline, CDR1 is SGDLS, CDR2 YYNGEE. V lost 4 bases to trimming and J lost 0 bases, with 14 bases between them. Here the CDR3 DNA reads TGTGCCAGCAGCCCTAATAGGGGCACCTCCTACAATGAGCAGTTCTTC. Its translation: CASSPNRGTSYNEQFF.

The chain uses TRBV21-1 and TRBJ2-2; TRBD2 is the table's D call and was not checked against the DNA. TRBV21-1 is recorded as a pseudogene. The CDR3 sequence is 15 residues long. The CDR3 loop reads CASSKVGGNTGELFF. The CDR3 region has the DNA TGTGCCAGCAGCAAAGTTGGCGGGAACACCGGGGAGCTGTTTTTT.

The chain couples TRBV27 to TRBJ1-1; D call uncertain. This CDR3 is built from 12 residues. From germline, CDR1 is MNHEY and CDR2 SMNVEV (reference sequence). Deletions cut 7 bases from V and 1 base from J, with 7 bases between. The CDR3 sequence: CASKGWNTEAFF. The CDR3 DNA reads TGTGCCAGCAAGGGATGGAACACTGAAGCTTTCTTT.

The chain employs TRBV6-5 and TRBJ2-7, with D perhaps being TRBD1 or TRBD2 (5 bases each). Per the germline V gene, CDR1 is MNHEY and CDR2 is SVGAGI. This CDR3 is built from 16 residues. V lost 4 bases, J lost 0 bases, and 16 bases lay in between. CDR3 sequence reads: CASSFRGVRVSYEQYF. CDR3 DNA sequence: TGTGCCAGCAGTTTCCGAGGGGTGAGGGTCTCCTACGAGCAGTACTTC.

The chain carries TRBV7-9 and TRBJ2-1; D unclear. From germline, CDR1 is SEHNR and CDR2 FQNEAQ (reference sequence). Trimming left V 1 base short and J 8 bases short, with 18 bases between. The CDR3 is 16 residues long. CDR3 amino acids: CASSLDVALGFDEQFF. The CDR3 DNA is TGTGCCAGCAGCTTAGACGTTGCCCTAGGATTCGATGAGCAGTTCTTC.

This sequence joins TRBV11-2 and TRBJ2-3; TRBD1 is a possible D gene (5 bases). V dropped 2 bases and J dropped 2 bases, with 11 bases sitting between them. The CDR3 loop spans 15 amino acids. Per germline, CDR1 SGHAT and CDR2 FQNNGV. The CDR3 spells CASSLTRVNTDTQYF. DNA for the CDR3: TGTGCCAGCAGCTTAACCAGGGTTAACACAGATACGCAGTATTTT.

The gene calls are TRBV9 and TRBJ2-6, with unresolved D. The CDR3 extends over 15 amino acids. CDR1 is SGDLS, CDR2 YYNGEE, per germline. Trimming took off 3 bases at V and 4 bases at J, with 11 bases between the two ends. The CDR3 sequence: CASSATLSGANVLTF. CDR3 coding DNA: TGTGCCAGCAGCGCTACTCTCTCCGGGGCCAACGTCCTGACTTTC.

J is TRBJ2-7 and V is TRBV10-3; 7 bases agree with TRBD1. There are 14 residues in the CDR3. Germline CDR1 and CDR2: ENHRY and SYGVKD. Unmatched junction bases numbered 9, after V lost 7 bases and J lost 3 bases. The CDR3 spells CAITTGDAIYEQYF. The CDR3, as DNA: TGTGCCATCACCACAGGGGATGCTATCTACGAGCAGTACTTC.